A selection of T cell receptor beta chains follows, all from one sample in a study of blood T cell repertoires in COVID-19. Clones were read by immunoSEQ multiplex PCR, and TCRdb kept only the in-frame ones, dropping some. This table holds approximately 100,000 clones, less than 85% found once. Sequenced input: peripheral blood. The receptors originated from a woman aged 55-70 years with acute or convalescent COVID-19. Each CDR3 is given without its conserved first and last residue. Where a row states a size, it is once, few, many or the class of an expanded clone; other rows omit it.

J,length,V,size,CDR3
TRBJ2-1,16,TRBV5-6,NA,ASSFEVTSGGAFNEQF
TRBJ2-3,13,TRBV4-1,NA,ASSQEPPRTDTQY
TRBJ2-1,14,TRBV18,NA,ASSPSLAGGYNEQF
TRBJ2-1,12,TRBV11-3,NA,ASSGDRGGNEQF
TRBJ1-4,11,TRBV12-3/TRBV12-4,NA,ASPDRAEEKLF
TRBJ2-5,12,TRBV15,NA,ATSTPGGPETQY
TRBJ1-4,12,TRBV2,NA,ASSWDSKVAKLF
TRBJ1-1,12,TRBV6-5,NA,ASSYSTGGTEAF
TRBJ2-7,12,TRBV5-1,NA,ASSLGAGPDEQY
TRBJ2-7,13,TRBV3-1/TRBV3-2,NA,ASSKGRTGAYEQY
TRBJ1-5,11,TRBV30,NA,AWSGGLDQPQH
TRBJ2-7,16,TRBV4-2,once,ASSQDIGQMTVYYEQY
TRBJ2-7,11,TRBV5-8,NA,ASSRTGVREQY
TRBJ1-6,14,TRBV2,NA,ASSERESSYNSPLH
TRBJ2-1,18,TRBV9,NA,ASSVSIRTSTLQSNNEQF
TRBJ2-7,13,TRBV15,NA,ATSRPFGGSYEQY
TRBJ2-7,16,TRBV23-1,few,ASSQKAFRGLGCYEQY
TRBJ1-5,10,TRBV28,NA,ASRSVNQPQH
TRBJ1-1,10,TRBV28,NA,ASVGRNTEAF
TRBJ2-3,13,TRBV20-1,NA,SASNPREGADTQY
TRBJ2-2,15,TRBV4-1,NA,ASSIPSGRDNTGELF
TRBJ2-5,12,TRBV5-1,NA,AGASGVDQETQY
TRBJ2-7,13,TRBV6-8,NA,ASSEKVSSGGEQY
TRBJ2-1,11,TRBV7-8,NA,ASSPGPAGEQF
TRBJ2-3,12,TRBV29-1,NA,SVVKQGAEGTQY
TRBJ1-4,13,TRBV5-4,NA,ASSLEGTTNEKLF
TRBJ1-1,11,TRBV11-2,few,ASSLAQYAEAF
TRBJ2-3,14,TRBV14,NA,ASSPPSGGYTDTQY
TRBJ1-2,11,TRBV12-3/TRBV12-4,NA,ASSQGGGRDYT
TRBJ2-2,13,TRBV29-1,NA,SVGGRDSSTGELF
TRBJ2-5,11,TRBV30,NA,AWSGRVLETQY
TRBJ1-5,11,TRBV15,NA,ATSRGRDQPQH
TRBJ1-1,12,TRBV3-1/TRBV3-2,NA,ASSLQDRAGRAF
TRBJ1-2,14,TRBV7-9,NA,ASSLEYGDRGHGYT
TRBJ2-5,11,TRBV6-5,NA,ATSGLAQETQY
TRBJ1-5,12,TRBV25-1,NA,ASSEFGGDQPQH
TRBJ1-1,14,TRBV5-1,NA,ASSLRTGEVRTEAF
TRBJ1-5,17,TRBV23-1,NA,ASSPRDRGFTRGNQPQH
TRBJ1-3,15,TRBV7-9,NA,ASSSYGGSGAGNTIY
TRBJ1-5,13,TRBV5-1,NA,ASSLGDSGNQPQH
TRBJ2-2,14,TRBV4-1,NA,ASSLYHRQGAGELF
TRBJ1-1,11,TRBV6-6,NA,ASRWGANTEAF
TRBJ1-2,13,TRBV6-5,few,ASNHRGRGNYGYT
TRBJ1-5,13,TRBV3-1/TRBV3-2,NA,ASSQDTGGNQPQH
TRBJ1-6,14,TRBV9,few,ASSAHSGGTDSPLH
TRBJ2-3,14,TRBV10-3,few,AISEGAVYSTDTQY
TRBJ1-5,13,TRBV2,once,ASILDRGNDQPQH
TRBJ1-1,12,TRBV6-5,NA,ASSYWRSNTEAF